Below, 29 T cell receptor beta chains from the same sample are listed, as sequenced in a study of T-cell memory formation after mild COVID-19. TCRdb itself ran the 5' RACE reads through MiXCR, one entry per CDR3 protein. This table has a few hundred thousand distinct CDR3 sequences, roughly a fifth appearing once. The sequencing sample was made of PBMCs or a T cell subset sorted from them (not recorded which). These receptors were taken from a man between 18 and 29 years old who had mild COVID-19 (a few samples of this study predate the infection). Cell type and time point are not known.

V gene TRBV5-1 combines with J gene TRBJ2-1, with unresolved D. CDR1 and CDR2 from the germline V gene are SGHRS and YFSETQ. V lost 0 bases and J 12 bases, leaving 10 bases between the germline ends. The length of the CDR3 is 12 residues. Here the CDR3 reads CASSLVDGGQFF. The CDR3 DNA reads as TGCGCCAGCAGCTTGGTCGACGGCGGGCAGTTCTTC.

The CDR3 reads CASSYSLGQNNSPLHF. CDR3 in DNA: TGTGCCAGCAGTTACAGCCTGGGACAGAATAATTCACCCCTCCACTTT. This rearrangement joins TRBV6-5 to TRBJ1-6; 7 bases align to TRBD1. This CDR3 has 16 amino acids. The V gene end was trimmed by 2 bases and the J gene end by 5 bases; junction bases not matched to a gene: 6. Germline assignment: CDR1 MNHEY and CDR2 SVGAGI.

The J gene is TRBJ2-2, the V gene TRBV10-2, with D perhaps matching TRBD2 (7 bases). This CDR3 spans 15 amino acids. The germline V gene has CDR1 WSHSY and CDR2 SAAADI. Trimming removed 9 bases at V and 7 bases at J, with 21 bases between. CDR3 coding DNA: TGCGCCAGTCGGGTAGGGGGGGCACGCGGCGGGGAGCTGTTTTTT. It encodes CASRVGGARGGELFF.

This sequence joins TRBV20-1 and TRBJ1-4, with unresolved D. Trimming shortened V by 3 bases and J by 5 bases, and 4 bases separated the two germline ends. This CDR3 has 11 residues. The germline V gene has CDR1 DFQATT and CDR2 SNEGSKA (reference sequence). CDR3 loop: CSASGNEKLFF. The DNA of the CDR3 is TGCAGTGCTAGCGGGAATGAAAAACTGTTTTTT.

V usage is TRBV5-1 and J usage is TRBJ2-2; D gene unclear. The CDR3 loop spans 15 amino acids. The germline V gene has CDR1 SGHRS and CDR2 YFSETQ. Trimming removed 2 bases at V and 5 bases at J, with 13 bases between. CDR3 sequence (DNA): TGCGCCAGCAGCTTCGGCGAGGCCGGGACCGGGGAGCTGTTTTTT. It specifies CASSFGEAGTGELFF.

CDR3 sequence: CASRPGTGNTIYF. In nucleotides, the CDR3 is TGTGCCAGCAGGCCTGGAACTGGAAACACCATATATTTT. This chain joins TRBV12-3 or TRBV12-4 and TRBJ1-3; D ambiguous. Between the trimmed V and J ends, which lost 6 bases and 2 bases, there was a span of 8 bases. The CDR3 totals 13 residues.

This clonotype occurred a few times. The chain employs TRBV19 and TRBJ2-4; D is perhaps TRBD1 (5 bases). The CDR3 is made up of 15 amino acids. V was clipped by 5 bases and J by 7 bases, with 18 bases between them. Germline V gene data show CDR1 as LNHDA and CDR2 as SQIVND (reference sequence). The CDR3 spells CASSFLLQGTNIQYF. In DNA form, the CDR3 reads TGTGCCAGTAGTTTTCTCCTGCAGGGCACCAACATTCAGTACTTC.

This clonotype was seen once. The chain employs TRBV20-1 and TRBJ1-2; D may be TRBD1 (6 bases). Germline values: CDR1 DFQATT, CDR2 SNEGSKA (reference sequence). Trimming left V 5 bases short and J 3 bases short, with 13 bases between. The CDR3 is made up of 13 amino acids. The CDR3 sequence: CSAPREGDYGYTF. Written as DNA, the CDR3 is TGCAGTGCTCCCCGGGAGGGGGACTATGGCTACACCTTC.

J is TRBJ2-7 and V is TRBV11-2; no clear D gene. CDR1 is SGHAT, CDR2 FQNNGV, per germline. Trimming cost V 0 bases and J 1 base, with 7 bases left between them. The CDR3 sequence is 14 residues long. CDR3 bases: TGTGCCAGCAGCTTAGAACCGGGTTCCTACGAGCAGTACGTC. It translates to CASSLEPGSYEQYV.

The chain has TRBV10-3 and TRBJ2-3; the D gene could be TRBD1 or TRBD2 (5 bases each). V lost 7 bases to trimming and J lost 0 bases, with 8 bases between them. The CDR3 sequence is 13 residues long. Germline values: CDR1 ENHRY, CDR2 SYGVKD. For the CDR3, the DNA is TGTGCCATCATCTGGGACAGCACAGATACGCAGTATTTT. It specifies CAIIWDSTDTQYF.

This clonotype was detected once. The chain links TRBV10-3 to TRBJ2-2, with D possibly being TRBD1 (5 bases). This CDR3 is built from 12 residues. Looked up from germline, CDR1 is ENHRY and CDR2 is SYGVKD. V lost 2 bases and J lost 9, with 7 bases in between. CDR3 DNA: TGTGCCATCAGTGAGCAGGGCCGGGAGCTGTTTTTT. Translation gives CAISEQGRELFF.

This clonotype came up many times. The chain uses TRBV20-1 and TRBJ1-5; D is perhaps TRBD1 (5 bases). V gave up 3 bases and J gave up 6 bases, with 15 bases separating them. This CDR3 is 14 amino acids long. The V gene's germline CDR1 is DFQATT and CDR2 SNEGSKA (reference sequence). The CDR3: CSASTWGQGQPQHF. CDR3 nucleotides: TGCAGTGCTAGCACATGGGGTCAGGGTCAGCCCCAGCATTTT.

This chain connects TRBV7-9 to TRBJ1-3; unclear D gene. V was trimmed by 2 bases and J by 0 bases, leaving 11 bases between them. Germline V gives CDR1 SEHNR, CDR2 FQNEAQ (reference sequence). This CDR3 has 16 residues. CDR3 sequence: CASSLIELSSGNTIYF. For the CDR3, the DNA is TGTGCCAGCAGCTTAATTGAGTTGAGCTCTGGAAACACCATATATTTT.

This clonotype was seen only a few times. The chain has TRBV29-1 and TRBJ2-3, with a tentative D call TRBD2 (6 bases). Trimming pared 3 bases from V and 4 bases from J, leaving 17 bases between. Germline CDR1 reads SQVTM; CDR2 reads ANQGSEA. This CDR3 has 15 residues. CDR3 sequence (DNA): TGCAGCGTTGAGGAGACGGCGGGGTCGTCAGATACGCAGTATTTT. Residues: CSVEETAGSSDTQYF.

In its sample, this clonotype was seen once. The chain is built from TRBV5-1 and TRBJ1-1; possibly TRBD1 for D (5 bases). This CDR3 region has 14 residues. The germline V gene encodes CDR1 SGHRS and CDR2 YFSETQ. Between the trimmed V and J ends, which lost 1 base and 4 bases, there was a span of 11 bases. The CDR3 sequence: CASSLFPGGTEAFF. The DNA of the CDR3 is TGCGCCAGCAGCTTGTTCCCTGGGGGCACTGAAGCTTTCTTT.

J is TRBJ2-1 and V is TRBV28, with 15 bases aligning to TRBD2. After removal of 6 bases from V and 3 bases from J, the junction contained 6 bases not matched to a gene. The CDR3 covers 17 residues. Germline CDR1 reads MDHEN; CDR2 reads SYDVKM. The CDR3 DNA follows: TGTGCCAGCAGCCCCGGGACTAGCGGGGGGCTCTACAATGAGCAGTTCTTC. Translation gives CASSPGTSGGLYNEQFF.

This chain links TRBV11-3 with TRBJ1-2, with a tentative D call TRBD1 (5 bases). V lost 3 bases to trimming and J lost 8 bases, with 22 bases between them. The CDR3 has 16 residues. CDR1 and CDR2 from the germline V gene are SGHNT and YENEEA. CDR3 DNA sequence: TGTGCCAGCAGCTTCCCCGGGGAACAATCCAGGGAGGGCTACACCTTC. It encodes CASSFPGEQSREGYTF.

This sequence joins TRBV28 and TRBJ1-1; D uncertain. The V gene's germline CDR1 is MDHEN and CDR2 SYDVKM. This CDR3 has 14 amino acids. Between the trimmed V and J ends, which lost 5 bases and 0 bases, there was a span of 10 bases. The CDR3, as DNA: TGTGCCAGCAGTCCCAGGACCTTGAACACTGAAGCTTTCTTT. Translation gives CASSPRTLNTEAFF. Together with reference TRBV28 and TRBJ1-1, the CDR3 gives the full variable domain: DVKVTQSSRYLVKRTGEKVFLECVQDMDHENMFWYRQDPGLGLRLIYFSYDVKMKEKGDIPEGYSVSREKKERFSLILESASTNQTSMYLCASSPRTLNTEAFFGQGTRLTVV.

The table lists this clonotype with a few counts. This rearrangement joins TRBV12-3 or TRBV12-4 to TRBJ1-2; D may be TRBD1 (5 bases). V lost 7 bases to trimming and J lost 8 bases, with 14 bases between them. This CDR3 has 12 residues. The CDR3 sequence is CASTRGASGYTF. Written as DNA, the CDR3 is TGTGCCAGCACTCGAGGGGCTTCCGGCTACACCTTC.

A note on this clonotype: The junction departs from germline at one end; a sequencing error may be responsible. The chain links TRBV7-7 to TRBJ2-5, with D perhaps TRBD2 (5 bases). The length of the CDR3 is 15 residues. Germline assignment: CDR1 SSHAT and CDR2 FNYEAQ (reference sequence). This chain's CDR3 is CASSDTRGAPTTQYF. CDR3 nucleotides: TGTGCTAGCAGCGACACACGGGGAGCCCCCACGACCCAGTACTTC.

The chain links TRBV6-1 to TRBJ2-3; 7 nucleotides agree with TRBD2. Germline V gene data show CDR1 as MNHNS and CDR2 as SASEGT. The CDR3 is made up of 15 amino acids. J was trimmed by 2 bases and V by 6 bases; bases with no gene match: 8. DNA of the CDR3: TGTGCCAGCAGCGCGCTAGCGGACCCCACAGATACGCAGTATTTT. This codes for CASSALADPTDTQYF.

The genes are TRBV12-3 or TRBV12-4 and TRBJ1-2; no reliable D call. The length of the CDR3 is 14 residues. The V and J ends lost 5 bases and 8 bases respectively, with 18 bases between them. The CDR3 DNA is TGTGCCAGCAGTATCCGGACTGTTTTGGAGGGCTACACCTTC. Protein sequence: CASSIRTVLEGYTF.

This clonotype was found a few times. The V call is TRBV7-9, the J call TRBJ2-2; 9 bases agree with TRBD1. With 5 bases clipped from V and 4 bases from J, the junction kept 8 bases outside the gene matches. CDR1 and CDR2 (germline): SEHNR, FQNEAQ (reference sequence). This CDR3 contains 16 residues. The CDR3 is CASSHRGTGRTGELFF. In DNA, the CDR3 is TGTGCCAGCAGCCATCGCGGGACAGGGCGCACCGGGGAGCTGTTTTTT.

The V and J genes are TRBV7-6 and TRBJ2-2; D possibly corresponds to TRBD2 (7 bases). V lost 5 bases and J 7 bases, leaving 17 bases between the germline ends. Germline CDR1 and CDR2: SGHVS and FNYEAQ. The length of the CDR3 is 15 residues. CDR3: CASSPMRGRNGELFF. The DNA for the CDR3 is TGTGCCAGCAGCCCGATGCGGGGGCGTAACGGGGAGCTGTTTTTT.

This clonotype was found a few times. The V and J genes are TRBV25-1 and TRBJ2-7; 8 positions match TRBD1. This CDR3 comprises 15 residues. Germline V gene data show CDR1 as MGHDK and CDR2 as SYGVNS. With V trimmed by 6 bases and J by 6 bases, 13 bases remained unmatched. Here the CDR3 DNA reads TGTGCCAGCAGCAAGCCTCGGACAGGGTTGGGCGAGCAGTACGTC. Protein: CASSKPRTGLGEQYV.

This clonotype was seen at least ten times. The chain employs TRBV6-4 and TRBJ1-5; 7 nucleotides align to TRBD1. Looked up from germline, CDR1 is MRHNA and CDR2 is SNTAGT. CDR3 length: 17 residues. V lost 8 bases, J lost 0 bases, and 13 bases stayed unmatched. This CDR3 is CASFEGAHPYSNQPQHF. CDR3 nucleotides: TGTGCCAGCTTTGAGGGGGCCCACCCGTATAGCAATCAGCCCCAGCATTTT.

A few counts support this clonotype. This sequence joins TRBV6-1 and TRBJ2-1; 9 nucleotides agree with TRBD1. Losses at the gene ends were 6 bases for V and 8 bases for J; bases not matched to a gene: 8. The CDR3 covers 14 residues. Germline V gene sequence: CDR1 MNHNS, CDR2 SASEGT. CDR3 nucleotides: TGTGCCAGCAGCACCGGGACAGGGCGCGATGAGCAGTTCTTC. It encodes CASSTGTGRDEQFF.

This chain joins TRBV7-9 and TRBJ1-4; no firm D call. Germline CDR1 reads SEHNR; CDR2 reads FQNEAQ (reference sequence). V shed 4 bases and J shed 0 bases, with 6 bases lying between them. The CDR3 covers 14 residues. The CDR3 bases are TGTGCCAGCAGCTCCGGTGCAACTAATGAAAAACTGTTTTTT. Its protein product is CASSSGATNEKLFF.

The table lists this clonotype with many counts. This rearrangement joins TRBV5-1 to TRBJ2-2; a possible D gene is TRBD1 (5 bases). Between the trimmed V and J ends, which lost 0 bases and 0 bases, there was a span of 9 bases. The CDR3 is made up of 16 amino acids. Germline V CDR1 and CDR2: SGHRS, YFSETQ. The CDR3 loop reads CASSLVYRPNTGELFF. The CDR3 DNA follows: TGCGCCAGCAGCTTGGTTTACAGGCCGAACACCGGGGAGCTGTTTTTT.